The source of this TCR beta chain is a study of cytomegalovirus exposure and HLA in healthy donors. There are 13 residues in the CDR3. The ends were cut back, 7 bases at V and 8 bases at J, with 15 bases in the middle. CDR1 SGHRS and CDR2 YFSETQ come from the germline V gene. PCR used 60 Vbeta primers and 13 Jbeta primers. Assay: immunoSEQ multiplex PCR; the TCRdb copy retains only in-frame clones and omits some. The table has about 170,000 clones, 82% seen once. The sample comprised PBMCs. The genes are TRBV5-1 and TRBJ1-4; no reliable D call. This TCR was recovered from a male donor in good health and CMV-seronegative. Written as DNA, the CDR3 is TGCGCCAGCCACCGGGAGACCCAAGAAAAACTGTTTTTT. This codes for CASHRETQEKLFF.